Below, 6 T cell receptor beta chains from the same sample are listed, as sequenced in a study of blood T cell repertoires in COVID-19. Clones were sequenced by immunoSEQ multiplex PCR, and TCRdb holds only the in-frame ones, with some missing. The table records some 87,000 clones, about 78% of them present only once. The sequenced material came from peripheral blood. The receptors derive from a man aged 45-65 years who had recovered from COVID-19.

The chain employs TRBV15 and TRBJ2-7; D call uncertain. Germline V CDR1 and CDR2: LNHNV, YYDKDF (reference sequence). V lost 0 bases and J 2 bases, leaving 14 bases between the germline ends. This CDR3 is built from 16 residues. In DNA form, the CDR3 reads TGTGCCACCAGCAGAGATCGAGCGAGCGTTCCCTACGAGCAGTACTTC. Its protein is CATSRDRASVPYEQYF.

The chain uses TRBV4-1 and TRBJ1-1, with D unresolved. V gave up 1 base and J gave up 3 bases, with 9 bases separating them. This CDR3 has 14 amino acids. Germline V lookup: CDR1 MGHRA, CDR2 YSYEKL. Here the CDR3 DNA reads TGCGCCAGCAGCCAAGTGTCTGCAGACACTGAAGCTTTCTTT. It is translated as CASSQVSADTEAFF.

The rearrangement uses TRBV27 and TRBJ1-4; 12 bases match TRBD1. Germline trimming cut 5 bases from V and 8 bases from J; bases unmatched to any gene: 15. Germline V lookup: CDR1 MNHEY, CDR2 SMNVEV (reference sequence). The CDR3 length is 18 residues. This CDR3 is CASSVTGTGGSRREKLFF. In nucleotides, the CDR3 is TGTGCCAGCAGTGTGACCGGGACAGGGGGCTCGAGGAGGGAAAAACTGTTTTTT.

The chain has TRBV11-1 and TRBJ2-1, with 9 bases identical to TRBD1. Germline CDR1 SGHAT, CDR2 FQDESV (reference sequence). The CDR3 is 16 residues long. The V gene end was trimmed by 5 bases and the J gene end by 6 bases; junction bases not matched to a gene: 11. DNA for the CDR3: TGTGCCAGCAGCCCGGGGACAGGGCGAGCAGGCAATGAGCAGTTCTTC. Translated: CASSPGTGRAGNEQFF. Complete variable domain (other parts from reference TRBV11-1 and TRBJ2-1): EAEVAQSPRYKITEKSQAVAFWCDPISGHATLYWYRQILGQGPELLVQFQDESVVDDSQLPKDRFSAERLKGVDSTLKIQPAELGDSAMYLCASSPGTGRAGNEQFFGPGTRLTVL.

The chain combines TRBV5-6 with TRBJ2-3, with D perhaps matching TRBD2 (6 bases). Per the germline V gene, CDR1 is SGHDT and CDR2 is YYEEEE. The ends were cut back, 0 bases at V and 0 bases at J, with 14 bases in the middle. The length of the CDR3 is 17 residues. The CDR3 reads CASSLAGVERSTDTQYF. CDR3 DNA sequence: TGTGCCAGCAGCTTGGCGGGGGTAGAGAGGAGCACAGATACGCAGTATTTT.

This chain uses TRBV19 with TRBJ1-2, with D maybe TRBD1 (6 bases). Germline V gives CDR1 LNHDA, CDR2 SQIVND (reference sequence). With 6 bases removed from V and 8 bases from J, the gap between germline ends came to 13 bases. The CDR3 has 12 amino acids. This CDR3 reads CASSQGQWGYTF. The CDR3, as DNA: TGTGCCAGTAGCCAAGGACAGTGGGGCTACACCTTC.